The rows below give T cell receptor beta chains drawn from one sample of a study of OX40 agonist ivuxolimab in advanced cancers. Using immunoSEQ multiplex PCR, the repertoire was profiled, and TCRdb retains in-frame clones only, with some absent. The sample consists of roughly 70,000 clones, approximately 78% of them appearing once. The input for sequencing was CD4+ or CD8+ T cells sorted from blood, taken in a trial of the OX40 agonist ivuxolimab. These receptors were collected from an adult with an advanced solid tumor such as melanoma, head and neck, liver or kidney cancer. Each CDR3 is given with its conserved first and last residue.

v_call,j_call,cdr3_length,cdr3_aa
TRBV5-1,TRBJ1-1,13,CASRDLRGTEAFF
TRBV19,TRBJ2-6,15,CASGQGWSGANVLTF
TRBV7-2,TRBJ2-7,15,CASSMVRQISYEQYF
TRBV5-1,TRBJ1-2,13,CASSLDGGYGYTF
TRBV7-2,TRBJ2-4,14,CASSLAARGDIQYF
TRBV5-1,TRBJ1-5,18,CASSFGYSVGGVNQPQHF
TRBV7-3,TRBJ2-2,16,CASSQGGRANTGELFF
TRBV5-1,TRBJ2-3,14,CASSLRTRTDTQYF
TRBV7-8,TRBJ1-1,13,CASSLVFNAEAFF
TRBV19,TRBJ2-1,14,CASSMIGREHEQFF
TRBV10-3,TRBJ2-3,14,CAIKAVAGTDTQYF
TRBV5-1,TRBJ2-7,14,CASSFGLAGREQYF
TRBV7-9,TRBJ1-1,18,CASSLVHRGRVGVTEAFF
TRBV7-9,TRBJ2-1,14,CASSFTSGGVWQFF
TRBV5-8,TRBJ1-5,15,CASSLAGQGRQPQHF
TRBV7-8,TRBJ1-5,17,CASSAVLGSNSNQPQHF
TRBV10-3,TRBJ2-3,15,CAISDFSSSTDTQYF
TRBV6-1,TRBJ1-2,15,CASSVQGGNPHGYTF
TRBV5-5,TRBJ1-5,14,CASSRDRINQPQHF
TRBV6-6,TRBJ1-2,14,CASNTPQANYGYTF
TRBV14,TRBJ1-2,12,CASSHQPPKSTF
TRBV5-4,TRBJ1-4,14,CASSSLDANEKLFF
TRBV19,TRBJ1-5,14,CASSKGQEGAPQHF
TRBV9,TRBJ2-7,13,CASSFRDRGEQYF
TRBV2,TRBJ1-1,13,CAISGREGTEAFF
TRBV5-6,TRBJ1-4,15,CASSLGQGAQEKLFF
TRBV7-2,TRBJ1-3,13,CASGADSGNTIYF
TRBV7-9,TRBJ1-2,12,CASSLNEGSYTF
TRBV5-1,TRBJ2-4,14,CASSLGGGQNIQYF
TRBV29-1,TRBJ2-5,11,CSVEGLETQYF
TRBV2,TRBJ1-5,14,CASSGVDKYQPQHF
TRBV5-4,TRBJ2-4,14,CASSRRAQTNIQYF
TRBV29-1,TRBJ2-1,16,CSVEGRGGGPYNEQFF
TRBV4-1,TRBJ2-5,15,CASSPLRFAEETQYF
TRBV2,TRBJ1-2,15,CASSATAGGVYGYTF
TRBV6-1,TRBJ2-7,13,CASTLPLLYEQYF
TRBV7-8,TRBJ1-1,12,CASSYDNTEAFF
TRBV7-3,TRBJ2-2,14,CASSLTRETGELFF
TRBV5-1,TRBJ2-1,16,CASSLGPSGRINEQFF
TRBV11-2,TRBJ2-2,15,CASSFSSSRFGELFF
TRBV11-2,TRBJ2-1,16,CASSLFGGGVMNEQFF